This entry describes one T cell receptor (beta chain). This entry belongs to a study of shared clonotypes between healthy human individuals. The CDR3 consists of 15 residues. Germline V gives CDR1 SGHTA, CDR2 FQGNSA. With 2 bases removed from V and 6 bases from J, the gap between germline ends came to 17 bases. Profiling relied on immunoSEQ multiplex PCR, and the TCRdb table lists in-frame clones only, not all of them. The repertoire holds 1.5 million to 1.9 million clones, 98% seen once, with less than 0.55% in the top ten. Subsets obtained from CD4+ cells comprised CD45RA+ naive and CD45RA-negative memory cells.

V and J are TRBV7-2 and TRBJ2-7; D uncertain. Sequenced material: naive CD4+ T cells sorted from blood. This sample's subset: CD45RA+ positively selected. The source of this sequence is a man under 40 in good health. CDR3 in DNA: TGTGCCAGCAGCTTACGCGGTACGTTCGAGCCCGAGCAGTACTTC. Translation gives CASSLRGTFEPEQYF.